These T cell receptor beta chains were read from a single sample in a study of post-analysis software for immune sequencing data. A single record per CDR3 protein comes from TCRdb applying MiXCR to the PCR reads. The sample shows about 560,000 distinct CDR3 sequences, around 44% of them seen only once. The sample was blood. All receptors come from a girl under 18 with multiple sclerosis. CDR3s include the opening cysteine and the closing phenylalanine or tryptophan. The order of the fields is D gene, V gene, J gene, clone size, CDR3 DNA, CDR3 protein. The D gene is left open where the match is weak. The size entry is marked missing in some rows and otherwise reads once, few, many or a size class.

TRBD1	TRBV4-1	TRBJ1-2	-	TGCGCCAGCAGCGCCTTAGGGGGCGCCCTGGGCTACACCTTC	CASSALGGALGYTF
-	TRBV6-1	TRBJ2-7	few	TGTGCCAGCAGTGAGGGGCTAGGAACCTACGAGCAGTACTTC	CASSEGLGTYEQYF
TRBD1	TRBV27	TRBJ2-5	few	TGTGCCAGCAGGTTACAGGGGGCTGGGGAGACCCAGTACTTC	CASRLQGAGETQYF
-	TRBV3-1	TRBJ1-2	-	TGTGCCAGCAGCCAAGAGTCGGCCTATGGCTACACCTTC	CASSQESAYGYTF
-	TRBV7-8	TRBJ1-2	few	TGTGCCAGCAGCTTGGTTCAGGGGAACGGCTACACCTTC	CASSLVQGNGYTF
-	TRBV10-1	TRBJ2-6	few	TGCGCCAGCAGTGAAGAGGGAACCGGGGCCAACGTCCTGACTTTC	CASSEEGTGANVLTF
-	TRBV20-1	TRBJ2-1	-	TGCAGTGCTAGACGTAGCGGTAATCTTTTTAGCTCCTACAATGAGCAGTTCTTC	CSARRSGNLFSSYNEQFF
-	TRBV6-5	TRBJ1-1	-	TGTGCCAGCAGCCAAGGAGACACTGAAGCTTTCTTT	CASSQGDTEAFF
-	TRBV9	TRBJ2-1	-	TGTGCCAGCAGCGTAGCTCTGAGCGGCTTTTACAATGAGCAGTTCTTC	CASSVALSGFYNEQFF
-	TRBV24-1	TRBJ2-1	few	TGTGCCACCAGTGATTCCCTTCTGGATGAGCAGTTCTTC	CATSDSLLDEQFF
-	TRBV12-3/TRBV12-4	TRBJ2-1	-	TGTGCCAGCAGTTTAGATGGGGAGGCAGGCTACAATGAGCAGTTCTTC	CASSLDGEAGYNEQFF
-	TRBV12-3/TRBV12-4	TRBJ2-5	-	TGTGCCAGCAGTTCCGGGCCCAGGGAGACCCAGTACTTC	CASSSGPRETQYF
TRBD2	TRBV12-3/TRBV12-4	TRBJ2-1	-	TGTGCCAGTTTAGCGGGAGGGCCAGGCTACAATGAGCAGTTCTTC	CASLAGGPGYNEQFF
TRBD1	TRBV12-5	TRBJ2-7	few	TGTGCTAGTGGTTTGGTACTCAGGAGAGACAGGGCCTACGAGCAGTACTTC	CASGLVLRRDRAYEQYF
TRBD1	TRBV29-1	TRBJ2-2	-	TGCAGCGCCATGGGACAGGGAGGGAACACCGGGGAGCTGTTTTTT	CSAMGQGGNTGELFF
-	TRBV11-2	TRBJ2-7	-	TGTGCCAGCAGCTTATCCCACTACGAGCAGTACTTC	CASSLSHYEQYF
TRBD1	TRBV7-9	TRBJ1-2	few	TGTGCCAGCAGCTTAAGGGGGGGACAGGAAAACTATGGCTACACCTTC	CASSLRGGQENYGYTF
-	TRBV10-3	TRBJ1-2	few	TGTGCCATCAGTGGTAAAGGCGTATATGGCTACACCTTC	CAISGKGVYGYTF
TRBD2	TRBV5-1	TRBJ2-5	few	TGCGCCAGCAGCCGGGAGGGGGAAGAGACCCAGTACTTC	CASSREGEETQYF
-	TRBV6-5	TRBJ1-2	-	TGTGCCAGCAGTGAACGGACAAGGGCCACCTATGGCTACACCTTC	CASSERTRATYGYTF
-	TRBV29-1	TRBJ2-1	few	TGCAGCGTAGTTCCTAGCGACTCCTACAATGAGCAGTTCTTC	CSVVPSDSYNEQFF
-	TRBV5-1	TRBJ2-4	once	TGCGCCAGCAGCCTTCGGACAGATTCTCTAGCCAAAAACATTCAGTACTTC	CASSLRTDSLAKNIQYF
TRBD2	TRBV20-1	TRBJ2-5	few	TGCAGTGCTAGAGATCTAGCGGGGCCGTACCAAGAGACCCAGTACTTC	CSARDLAGPYQETQYF
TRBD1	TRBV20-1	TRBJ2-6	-	TGCAGTGCTAGAGCTCCATGGGACAGGGAGATCTCTGGGGCCAACGTCCTGACTTTC	CSARAPWDREISGANVLTF
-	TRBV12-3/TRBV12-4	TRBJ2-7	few	TGTGCCAGCAGTTTAAGCCCAAGGCAGGTGTACGAGCAGTACTTC	CASSLSPRQVYEQYF
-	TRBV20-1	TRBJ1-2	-	TGCAGTGCTAGAGATTATTTGGGACAAAATCTTGCTAACTATGGCTACACCTTC	CSARDYLGQNLANYGYTF
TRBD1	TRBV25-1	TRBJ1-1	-	TGTGCCAGCAGTGATTCGACAGGGACCGAAGCTTTCTTT	CASSDSTGTEAFF
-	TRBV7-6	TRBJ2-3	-	TGTGCCAGCAGCTTCAAGCCCCCCCCAGTGGCAGATACGCAGTATTTT	CASSFKPPPVADTQYF
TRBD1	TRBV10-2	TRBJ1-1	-	TGCGCCAGCAGAGATTCAGGGGGGGCTACTGAAGCTTTCTTT	CASRDSGGATEAFF
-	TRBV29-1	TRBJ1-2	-	TGCAGCGTTGTGACAGTGAAGGGTGGCTACACCTTC	CSVVTVKGGYTF
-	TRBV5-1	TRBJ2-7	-	TGCGCCAGCAGCGCACGGGGGACACGTACTGACGAGCAGTACTTC	CASSARGTRTDEQYF
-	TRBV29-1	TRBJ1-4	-	TGCAGCGTTGATCCAGGGCGTGGGGAAAAACTGTTTTTT	CSVDPGRGEKLFF
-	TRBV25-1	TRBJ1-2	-	TGTGCCAGCAGTGAATCATCTGGGGGGCGTGGCTACACCTTC	CASSESSGGRGYTF
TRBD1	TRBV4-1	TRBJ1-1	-	TGCGCCAGCAGCCAGGGACAGGCGGGAAACACTGAAGCTTTCTTT	CASSQGQAGNTEAFF
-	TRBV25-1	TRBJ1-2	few	TGTGCCAGCAGTGACAGGGATAGGAATGGCTACACCTTC	CASSDRDRNGYTF
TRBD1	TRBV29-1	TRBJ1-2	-	TGCAGCGTTGAAGGGACAGGGGGCGACTATGGCTACACCTTC	CSVEGTGGDYGYTF
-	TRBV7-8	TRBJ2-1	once	TGTGTCAGCAGCTTAGACAGGAACAATGAGCAGTTCTTC	CVSSLDRNNEQFF
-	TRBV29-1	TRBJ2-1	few	TGCAGCGTTGATAGGGGGGCGGGGAGCTCCTACAATGAGCAGTTCTTC	CSVDRGAGSSYNEQFF
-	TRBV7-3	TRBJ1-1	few	TGTGCCAGCACCTACGACACGAACACTGAAGCTTTCTTT	CASTYDTNTEAFF